The present entry profiles one TCR beta chain with its context. The entry originates in a study of blood T cell repertoires in COVID-19. On the study more broadly: Donors in the United States, Italy and Spain gave samples during acute or convalescent COVID-19. Sources were T cells, B-cell-depleted T cells, or PBMCs; the material itself was cDNA or gDNA.

The authors' processing: Estimation of nucleated cell counts relied on the amplification of reference gene primers. The protocol was immunoSEQ multiplex PCR, while the TCRdb copy is restricted to in-frame clones and leaves out a portion. From that table come the V and J calls and clone size; the DNA was used to work out D and trimming. Seen here are about 190,000 clones, about 83% observed once, and the top ten hold less than 6.5%. The CDR3 totals 14 residues. Looked up from germline, CDR1 is MNHEY and CDR2 is SVGAGI. Losses at the gene ends were 6 bases for V and 8 bases for J; bases not matched to a gene: 9.

The rearrangement links TRBV6-5 to TRBJ1-2; TRBD1 matches at 10 bases. This clonotype was sampled from a woman in her sixties or seventies with active or convalescent COVID-19. Input material: peripheral blood. CDR3 DNA: TGTGCCAGCAGGTTAGGGGACAGGGGCGTCGGCTACACCTTC. Translating it yields CASRLGDRGVGYTF.